This is a list of T cell receptor beta chains from one sample in a study of beta chain features in type 1 diabetes. Clones were read by immunoSEQ multiplex PCR, and TCRdb kept only the in-frame ones, dropping some. The top ten clones hold around 0.011% of a sample with around 260,000 clones, less than 30% of them seen once. Material for sequencing was naive CD4+ T cells from blood. Receptor source: a woman aged 25 to 39 with type 1 diabetes. CDR3s include the opening cysteine and the closing phenylalanine or tryptophan. Each record gives: D gene, V gene, J gene, CDR3 protein. D genes are given only for firm matches.

TRBD2	TRBV29-1	TRBJ2-3	CSTHPSGGGSDTQYF
TRBD1	TRBV10-3	TRBJ2-2	CAVSGQGNTGELFF
TRBD1	TRBV29-1	TRBJ1-2	CSVEGGRGVDGYTF
TRBD1	TRBV29-1	TRBJ1-4	CSGYTGDEKLFF
NA	TRBV25-1	TRBJ1-1	CASSERGRYGVTEAFF
NA	TRBV29-1	TRBJ2-7	CSVTSQGGGYEQYF
NA	TRBV5-1	TRBJ1-1	CASSLVSPNTEAFF
NA	TRBV25-1	TRBJ2-3	CASSAPGDNTDTQYF
NA	TRBV7-9	TRBJ1-1	CASSLVENTEAFF
NA	TRBV9	TRBJ1-1	CASSVLQGSSEAFF
NA	TRBV7-9	TRBJ2-5	CASSLATGSPRRETQYF
TRBD1	TRBV28	TRBJ2-7	CASSLPGGSASYEQYF
NA	TRBV5-1	TRBJ2-7	CASSLGSSEQYF
TRBD2	TRBV7-2	TRBJ2-7	CASSVGTSGLIPLEQYF
NA	TRBV9	TRBJ1-5	CASSVGAGTNQPQHF
TRBD2	TRBV7-9	TRBJ2-7	CASSKTSDSYEQYF
TRBD2	TRBV23-1	TRBJ2-5	CASSHPLYLASGSRETQYF
NA	TRBV7-9	TRBJ2-5	CASSQSQETQYF
TRBD2	TRBV29-1	TRBJ2-7	CSVEDGSGRSSEQYF
TRBD2	TRBV2	TRBJ2-5	CASDREAGQETQYF
TRBD2	TRBV2	TRBJ2-7	CASSQGLAYEQYF
NA	TRBV5-1	TRBJ2-7	CASRGALGSYEQYF
TRBD2	TRBV7-2	TRBJ2-1	CASSSSGSTYNEQFF
TRBD2	TRBV6-5	TRBJ2-7	CASSYGASGTYEQYF
NA	TRBV5-1	TRBJ2-1	CASSYRPSTYNEQFF
TRBD1	TRBV29-1	TRBJ1-1	CSVAQGDGTEAFF
TRBD2	TRBV28	TRBJ2-7	CASRTLAGGPGEQYF
NA	TRBV27	TRBJ2-7	CASSTGTQYEQYF